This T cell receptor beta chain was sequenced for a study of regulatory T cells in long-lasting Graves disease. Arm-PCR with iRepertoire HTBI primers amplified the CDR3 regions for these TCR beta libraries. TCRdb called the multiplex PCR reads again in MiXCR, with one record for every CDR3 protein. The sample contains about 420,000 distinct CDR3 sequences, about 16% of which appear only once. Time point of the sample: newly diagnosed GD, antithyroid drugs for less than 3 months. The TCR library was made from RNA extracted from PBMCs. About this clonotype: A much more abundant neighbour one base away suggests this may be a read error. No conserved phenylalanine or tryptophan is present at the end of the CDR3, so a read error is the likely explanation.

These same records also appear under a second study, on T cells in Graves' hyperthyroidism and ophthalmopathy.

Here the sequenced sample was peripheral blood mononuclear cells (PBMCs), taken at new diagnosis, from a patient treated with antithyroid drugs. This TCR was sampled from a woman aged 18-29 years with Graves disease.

Written as DNA, the CDR3 is TGTGCCAGCTGGCTCTGGGTAGCGGGAGGAATGTATGAGCAGTTCCTC. The encoded protein is CASWLWVAGGMYEQFL. The J gene is TRBJ2-1, the V gene TRBV6-2 or TRBV6-3, with 10 bases aligning to TRBD2. The CDR3 covers 16 residues. The V segment lost 8 bases and the J segment 8 bases; nucleotides outside the gene matches: 15. Germline assignment: CDR1 MNHEY and CDR2 SVGEGT.